The entry that follows covers one T cell receptor beta chain sequence. Per the germline V gene, CDR1 is MGHDK and CDR2 is SYGVNS. The CDR3 length is 13 residues. Trimming cost V 6 bases and J 6 bases, with 14 bases left between them. This record belongs to a study of OX40 agonist ivuxolimab in advanced cancers. TCRdb keeps only in-frame clones here, not all; method: immunoSEQ multiplex PCR. The sample holds about 81,000 clones; approximately 85% are singletons and the top ten take around 0.2%. V usage is TRBV25-1 and J usage is TRBJ1-2; TRBD1 might be the D (5 bases). This specimen consisted of CD4+ or CD8+ T cells sorted from blood, obtained in a trial of the OX40 agonist ivuxolimab. This clonotype was sampled from an adult with an advanced solid tumor such as melanoma, head and neck, liver or kidney cancer. The CDR3 sequence is CASREGEGNGYTF. CDR3 sequence (DNA): TGTGCCAGCAGGGAAGGGGAAGGAAATGGCTACACCTTC.